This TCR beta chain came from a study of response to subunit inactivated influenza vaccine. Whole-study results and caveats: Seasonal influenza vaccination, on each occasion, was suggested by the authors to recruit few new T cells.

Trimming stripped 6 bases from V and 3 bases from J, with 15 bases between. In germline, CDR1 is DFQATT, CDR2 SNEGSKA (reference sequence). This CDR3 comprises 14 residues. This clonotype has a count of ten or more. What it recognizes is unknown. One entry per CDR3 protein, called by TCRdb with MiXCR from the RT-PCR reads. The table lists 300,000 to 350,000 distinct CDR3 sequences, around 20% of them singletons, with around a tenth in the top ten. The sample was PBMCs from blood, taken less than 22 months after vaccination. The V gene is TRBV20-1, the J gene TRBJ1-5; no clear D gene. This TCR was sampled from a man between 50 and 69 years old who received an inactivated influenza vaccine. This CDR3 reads CSASRGLINQPQHF. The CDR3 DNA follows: TGCAGTGCCTCACGCGGGCTTATCAATCAGCCCCAGCATTTT.